What follows are 3 T cell receptor beta chains derived from one specimen sequenced in a study of shared clonotypes between healthy human individuals. Clones were sequenced by immunoSEQ multiplex PCR, and TCRdb holds only the in-frame ones, with some missing. Found here are under 130,000 clones, less than 75% of them singletons; the top ten hold 24%. The sequencing sample was made of memory CD8+ T cells sorted from blood. Subset described: CD45RO+ cells pooled with CCR7-negative TemRA cells. The receptors were gathered from a woman aged 25 to 45 in good health.

This clone was seen ten or more times. The chain links TRBV6-1 to TRBJ2-3; 12 bases align to TRBD2. J was trimmed by 3 bases and V by 7 bases; bases with no gene match: 5. Looked up from germline, CDR1 is MNHNS and CDR2 is SASEGT. The CDR3 sequence is 15 residues long. The CDR3 is CASKRLAGVTDTQYF. CDR3 DNA: TGTGCCAGCAAGCGACTAGCGGGAGTAACAGATACGCAGTATTTT.

The chain couples TRBV30 to TRBJ2-7; 7 bases map to TRBD2. The V segment lost 2 bases and the J segment 4 bases; nucleotides outside the gene matches: 14. Germline V gene data show CDR1 as GTSNPN and CDR2 as SVGIG (reference sequence). This CDR3 is 16 amino acids long. Here the CDR3 DNA reads TGTGCCTGGAGTCCGCCCTCTAGCCGGGGGGTGTACGAGCAGTACTTC. Translating gives CAWSPPSSRGVYEQYF.

This clone was counted at least ten times. The sample carries other DNA sequences with the same CDR3. The chain uses TRBV5-2 and TRBJ2-7; no DNA check was done on the table's D call, TRBD2. TRBV5-2 is a pseudogene. The CDR3 sequence is 16 residues long. CDR3 in amino acids: CASSQGLAVSSYEQYF. The CDR3 DNA reads as TGCGCCAGCAGCCAAGGACTAGCGGTTTCATCCTACGAGCAGTACTTC.